The 25 T cell receptor beta chains reported below all come from one sample, sequenced in a study of blood T cell repertoires in COVID-19. The protocol was immunoSEQ multiplex PCR, while the TCRdb copy is restricted to in-frame clones and leaves out a portion. The table records approximately 60,000 clones, under 80% of them present only once. Input material: peripheral blood. The receptors come from a man aged 55 to 69 with acute or convalescent COVID-19.

The V call is TRBV29-1, the J call TRBJ1-2; D is unclear. The germline gives CDR1 SQVTM, CDR2 ANQGSEA. This CDR3 contains 14 residues. V lost 0 bases and J 0 bases, leaving 8 bases between the germline ends. The CDR3 coding sequence is TGCAGCGTTGAAGAGTCGAGGACTAACTATGGCTACACCTTC. The encoded protein is CSVEESRTNYGYTF.

A few counts support this clone. This chain links TRBV5-1 with TRBJ1-4; D may be TRBD1 (6 bases). Trimming shortened V by 7 bases and J by 2 bases, and 18 bases separated the two germline ends. Germline V gene sequence: CDR1 SGHRS, CDR2 YFSETQ. The CDR3 is made up of 16 amino acids. CDR3 sequence reads: CASRPKTDRTNEKLFF. CDR3 in DNA: TGCGCCAGCCGCCCCAAGACCGACAGGACTAATGAAAAACTGTTTTTT.

The chain uses TRBV6-5 and TRBJ2-1, with 14 bases aligning to TRBD2. In germline, CDR1 is MNHEY, CDR2 SVGAGI. V shed 2 bases, J shed 16 bases, and the junction held 7 bases outside the gene matches. The CDR3 spans 14 residues. DNA for the CDR3: TGTGCCAGCAGTTACCCGACTAGCGGGAGGGTCTACTTCTTC. Protein product: CASSYPTSGRVYFF.

V gene TRBV2 combines with J gene TRBJ1-6; D not resolved. Between the trimmed V and J ends, which lost 1 base and 7 bases, there was a span of 8 bases. CDR3 length: 14 amino acids. Germline V CDR1 and CDR2: SNHLY, FYNNEI. The CDR3 coding sequence is TGTGCCAGCAGTGAAGGGACTTTCAATTCACCCCTCCACTTT. The encoded protein is CASSEGTFNSPLHF.

The chain is built from TRBV24-1 and TRBJ2-7, with a tentative D call TRBD1 (5 bases). The CDR3 loop spans 14 amino acids. V shed 4 bases and J shed 2 bases, with 11 bases lying between them. Germline V gene sequence: CDR1 KGHDR, CDR2 SFDVKD. This CDR3 reads CATSDRAPPYEQYF. The CDR3 nucleotides read TGTGCCACCAGTGACAGGGCCCCACCCTACGAGCAGTACTTC.

The genes are TRBV4-3 and TRBJ1-6, with 9 positions matching TRBD1. Germline V CDR1 and CDR2: LGHNA, YSLEER. The CDR3 has 16 residues. Germline trimming cut 3 bases from V and 9 bases from J; bases unmatched to any gene: 9. The CDR3 bases are TGCGCCAGCAGCCAGGACAGGGGAGTGCTCGGTTCACCCCTCCACTTT. Its translation: CASSQDRGVLGSPLHF.

This rearrangement joins TRBV6-5 to TRBJ1-1; perhaps TRBD1 as D (6 bases). The CDR3 totals 14 residues. The ends were cut back, 2 bases at V and 1 base at J, with 8 bases in the middle. Per the germline V gene, CDR1 is MNHEY and CDR2 is SVGAGI. CDR3: CASSYRGGNTEAFF. CDR3 nucleotide sequence: TGTGCCAGCAGTTACAGGGGGGGGAACACTGAAGCTTTCTTT.

The chain carries TRBV2 and TRBJ1-6; 7 nucleotides line up with TRBD1. Germline CDR1 SNHLY, CDR2 FYNNEI. The CDR3 runs to 14 residues. With V trimmed by 8 bases and J by 11 bases, 12 bases remained unmatched. The CDR3 sequence is CASYLGGRNPPLHF. CDR3 in DNA: TGTGCCAGCTACTTAGGGGGCCGAAATCCACCCCTCCACTTT.

V usage is TRBV18 and J usage is TRBJ2-7; TRBD1 aligns across 10 bases. CDR3 length equals 15 residues. The V gene's germline CDR1 is KGHSH and CDR2 LQKENI. V was pared by 3 bases and J by 7 bases, with 9 bases of the junction left unmatched. Written as DNA, the CDR3 is TGTGCCAGCTCACCCCTCCCCGGACAGGGGGAGGAGCAGTACTTC. It is translated as CASSPLPGQGEEQYF.

There are many counts of this clone. The chain is built from TRBV28 and TRBJ1-5; D is undetermined. V lost 3 bases and J 0 bases, leaving 12 bases between the germline ends. The germline CDR1 and CDR2 sequences are MDHEN and SYDVKM. This CDR3 spans 16 amino acids. This CDR3 is CASSLGRRSSNQPQHF. For the CDR3, the DNA is TGTGCCAGCAGTTTGGGGAGGAGAAGTAGCAATCAGCCCCAGCATTTT. Filled out from reference TRBV28 and TRBJ1-5, the complete variable domain reads DVKVTQSSRYLVKRTGEKVFLECVQDMDHENMFWYRQDPGLGLRLIYFSYDVKMKEKGDIPEGYSVSREKKERFSLILESASTNQTSMYLCASSLGRRSSNQPQHFGDGTRLSIL.

The J gene is TRBJ2-3, the V gene TRBV6-6; TRBD2 matches at 14 bases. The CDR3 sequence is 20 residues long. Germline V lookup: CDR1 MNHNY, CDR2 SVGAGI (reference sequence). Trimming at V came to 5 bases and at J to 0 bases, leaving 13 bases not matched to a gene. The DNA for the CDR3 is TGTGCCAGCAGTCCCAGGAAGGGGACTAGCGGGGGCCCTAGCACAGATACGCAGTATTTT. Its protein product is CASSPRKGTSGGPSTDTQYF.

The CDR3 region has the DNA TGTGCCAGCGGGGAGGGTTTCTCCTACGAGCAGTACTTC. Encoded protein: CASGEGFSYEQYF. The V gene is TRBV6-5, the J gene TRBJ2-7; 7 bases align to TRBD2. Germline lookup yields CDR1 MNHEY and CDR2 SVGAGI. With V trimmed by 8 bases and J by 0 bases, 4 bases remained unmatched. The CDR3 totals 13 residues.

V usage is TRBV5-4 and J usage is TRBJ2-5, with 7 bases matching TRBD1. This CDR3 is built from 13 residues. V dropped 5 bases and J dropped 3; count of bases not matched to a gene: 4. CDR1 SGHNT and CDR2 YYREEE come from the germline V gene (reference sequence). The CDR3 loop reads CASRQDREETQYF. The CDR3 DNA is TGTGCCAGCAGACAAGACAGGGAAGAGACCCAGTACTTC.

The CDR3 DNA reads TGTGCCAGCGGTTCCCTACTACTACAGGGGGCTGGAGGCTACACCTTC. Protein sequence: CASGSLLLQGAGGYTF. The V gene is TRBV5-6, the J gene TRBJ1-2; 9 bases fit TRBD1. The trim removed 7 bases at V and 8 bases at J, leaving 18 bases unmatched. From germline, CDR1 is SGHDT and CDR2 YYEEEE. The CDR3 contains 16 residues.

The chain employs TRBV7-6 and TRBJ1-4; TRBD1 matches 8 bases. Germline V gives CDR1 SGHVS, CDR2 FNYEAQ. This CDR3 region has 15 residues. The V gene end was trimmed by 5 bases and the J gene end by 8 bases; junction bases not matched to a gene: 10. CDR3 protein: CASSLRMGQEEKLFF. In nucleotides, the CDR3 is TGTGCCAGCAGCCTTCGTATGGGACAGGAGGAAAAACTGTTTTTT.

V and J are TRBV7-9 and TRBJ2-1, with D maybe TRBD2 (7 bases). CDR1 and CDR2 from the germline V gene are SEHNR and FQNEAQ (reference sequence). V lost 8 bases to trimming and J lost 0 bases, with 14 bases between them. The CDR3 contains 15 residues. The CDR3 is CASARGGPSYNEQFF. CDR3 DNA sequence: TGTGCCAGCGCGAGGGGGGGCCCCTCCTACAATGAGCAGTTCTTC. Full variable domain (missing parts from reference TRBV7-9 and TRBJ2-1): DTGVSQNPRHKITKRGQNVTFRCDPISEHNRLYWYRQTLGQGPEFLTYFQNEAQLEKSRLLSDRFSAERPKGSFSTLEIQRTEQGDSAMYLCASARGGPSYNEQFFGPGTRLTVL.

The J gene is TRBJ2-1, the V gene TRBV5-4, with 10 positions matching TRBD2. Germline values: CDR1 SGHNT, CDR2 YYREEE (reference sequence). The CDR3 is 16 amino acids. Trimming at V came to 0 bases and at J to 8 bases, leaving 8 bases not matched to a gene. The CDR3 spells CASSLARLAGADEQFF. As DNA, the CDR3 is TGTGCCAGCAGCTTGGCTAGGCTAGCGGGAGCTGATGAGCAGTTCTTC.

This chain joins TRBV29-1 and TRBJ2-2, with 7 bases lining up with TRBD2. This CDR3 contains 22 residues. Per germline, CDR1 SQVTM and CDR2 ANQGSEA. J gave up 2 bases and V 6 bases, and 30 bases lay outside the gene matches. CDR3 region: CSVQGLKWESSTAIGNTGELFF. For the CDR3, the DNA is TGCAGCGTGCAGGGACTAAAGTGGGAATCTTCGACCGCGATAGGTAACACCGGGGAGCTGTTTTTT.

The V call is TRBV2, the J call TRBJ2-2; D gene uncertain. CDR1 is SNHLY, CDR2 FYNNEI, per germline. This CDR3 comprises 14 residues. The V end was cut by 1 base, the J end by 2 bases, with 5 bases between. The CDR3 is CASSEGVNTGELFF. The CDR3 DNA reads as TGTGCCAGCAGTGAAGGCGTAAACACCGGGGAGCTGTTTTTT. The full variable domain, in which reference TRBV2 and TRBJ2-2 provide the parts outside the CDR3, is EPEVTQTPSHQVTQMGQEVILRCVPISNHLYFYWYRQILGQKVEFLVSFYNNEISEKSEIFDDQFSVERPDGSNFTLKIRSTKLEDSAMYFCASSEGVNTGELFFGEGSRLTVL.

This clone occurred a few times. The V call is TRBV6-6, the J call TRBJ2-7; TRBD1 aligns across 7 bases. Germline V gene data show CDR1 as MNHNY and CDR2 as SVGAGI (reference sequence). V shed 6 bases, J shed 7 bases, and the junction held 6 bases outside the gene matches. The CDR3 is made up of 12 amino acids. The CDR3 is CASRIGQVEQYF. The CDR3 DNA reads as TGTGCCAGCAGGATCGGACAGGTTGAGCAGTACTTC.

This clone was observed a handful of times. This chain links TRBV27 with TRBJ1-4; D not certain. The CDR3 sequence is 14 residues long. Trimming took 5 bases from V and 5 from J, leaving 12 bases between them. Germline CDR1 reads MNHEY; CDR2 reads SMNVEV (reference sequence). CDR3 DNA sequence: TGTGCCAGCAGTCCATTAGGGAGAAATGAAAAACTGTTTTTT. Its translation is CASSPLGRNEKLFF.

The sample holds a few counts of this clone. The genes are TRBV10-2 and TRBJ1-1; 8 positions agree with TRBD1. CDR3 length equals 12 residues. The V and J ends lost 8 bases and 1 base, in that order; junction bases with no gene match: 0. Germline V lookup: CDR1 WSHSY, CDR2 SAAADI. The DNA for the CDR3 is TGCGCCAGCGGACAGGGGAACACTGAAGCTTTCTTT. Amino acid sequence: CASGQGNTEAFF.

The chain carries TRBV18 and TRBJ1-1; 8 positions agree with TRBD1. CDR3 length: 13 amino acids. Losses at the gene ends were 6 bases for V and 9 bases for J; bases not matched to a gene: 9. Looked up from germline, CDR1 is KGHSH and CDR2 is LQKENI. CDR3 bases: TGTGCCAGCTCTCAAGGGACAGGAAGACAAGCTTTCTTT. This translates into CASSQGTGRQAFF.

V usage is TRBV7-8 and J usage is TRBJ1-5; TRBD1 aligns across 9 bases. V dropped 4 bases and J dropped 4; count of bases not matched to a gene: 2. The germline V gene encodes CDR1 SGHVS and CDR2 FQNEAQ. The CDR3 totals 14 residues. The CDR3 sequence: CASSSGTGNQPQHF. CDR3 DNA sequence: TGTGCCAGCAGCTCCGGGACAGGGAATCAGCCCCAGCATTTT. Full variable domain (rest looked up from reference TRBV7-8 and TRBJ1-5): GAGVSQSPRYKVAKRGQDVALRCDPISGHVSLFWYQQALGQGPEFLTYFQNEAQLDKSGLPSDRFFAERPEGSVSTLKIQRTQQEDSAVYLCASSSGTGNQPQHFGDGTRLSIL.

V is TRBV2 and J is TRBJ1-1, with D unresolved. Trimming removed 8 bases at V and 2 bases at J, with 12 bases between. The CDR3 covers 13 residues. Germline V lookup: CDR1 SNHLY, CDR2 FYNNEI. The CDR3 DNA is TGTGCCAGCTTGGACGGACTAAACACTGAAGCTTTCTTT. It encodes CASLDGLNTEAFF.